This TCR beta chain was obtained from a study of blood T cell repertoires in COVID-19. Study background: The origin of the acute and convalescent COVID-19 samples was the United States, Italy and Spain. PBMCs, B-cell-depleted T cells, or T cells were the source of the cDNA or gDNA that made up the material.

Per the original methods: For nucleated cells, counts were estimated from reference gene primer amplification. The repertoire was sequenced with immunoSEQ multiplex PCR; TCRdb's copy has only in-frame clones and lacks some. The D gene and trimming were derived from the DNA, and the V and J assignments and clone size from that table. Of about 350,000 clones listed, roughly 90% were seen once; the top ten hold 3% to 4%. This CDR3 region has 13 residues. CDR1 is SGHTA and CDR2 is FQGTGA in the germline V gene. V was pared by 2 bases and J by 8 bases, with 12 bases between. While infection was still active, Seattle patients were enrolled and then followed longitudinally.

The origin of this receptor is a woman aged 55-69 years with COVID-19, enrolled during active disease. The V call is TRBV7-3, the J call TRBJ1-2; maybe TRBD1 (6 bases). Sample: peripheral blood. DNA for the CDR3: TGTGCCAGCAGCTTACAAGCAGGGGACGGCTACACCTTC. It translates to CASSLQAGDGYTF.